This T cell receptor (beta chain) was sequenced for a study of identifying expanded T cells in peripheral blood. Sequenced by immunoSEQ multiplex PCR; TCRdb stores in-frame clones only, minus some. The sample lists around 99,000 clones, about 87% occurring once. The CDR3 sequence is 15 residues long. The J segment lost 3 bases and the V segment lost 6 bases, leaving 10 bases of the junction unmatched. Germline V gene sequence: CDR1 SGHAT, CDR2 FQNNGV. Worth noting for this clone: Its antigen is still unknown.

General observations from the study: Variance in clone template counts between roughly two-week samples significantly increased with total template count across all healthy donors.

This TCR was sampled from a person aged 18-70 years in good health. Source material: blood. The rearrangement joins TRBV11-2 to TRBJ2-5, with 7 bases that match TRBD1. The CDR3 DNA is TGTGCCAGCAGATTCCTCGGGACAGCTGAAGAGACCCAGTACTTC. This sequence encodes CASRFLGTAEETQYF.